The present T cell receptor (beta chain) was sequenced within a study of response to subunit inactivated influenza vaccine. Study conclusions and caveats: Every seasonal influenza vaccination brings in few new T cells, the authors suggested.

TCRdb called the RT-PCR reads again in MiXCR, with one record for every CDR3 protein. The table records about 780,000 distinct CDR3 sequences, around 18% of them present only once. This clonotype came up a few times. The antigen is undetermined. The CDR3 sequence is 14 residues long. Germline V CDR1 and CDR2: SNHLY, FYNNEI. The V end lost 6 bases, the J end lost 7 bases, and 19 bases lay between the germline ends. This TCR was recovered from a middle-aged man who received an inactivated influenza vaccine. The J gene is TRBJ2-7, the V gene TRBV2; either TRBD1 or TRBD2 may fit D (5 bases each). The sample consisted of PBMCs from blood, taken roughly 5 days after vaccination. Here the CDR3 DNA reads TGTGCCAGCAGAGCGGACACCTTTGAGGGAGAGCAGTACTTC. Its protein is CASRADTFEGEQYF. Combining the CDR3 with reference TRBV2 and TRBJ2-7 gives the whole variable domain EPEVTQTPSHQVTQMGQEVILRCVPISNHLYFYWYRQILGQKVEFLVSFYNNEISEKSEIFDDQFSVERPDGSNFTLKIRSTKLEDSAMYFCASRADTFEGEQYFGPGTRLTVT.